Listed here is a single T cell receptor beta chain. One base away lies a much larger clone, so this may be a sequencing read error. This record belongs to a study of T cells in Graves' hyperthyroidism and ophthalmopathy. Newly diagnosed hyperthyroidism patients aged 18 to 65 years had disease lasting under 2 months. The authors obtained PBMCs from about 9 ml of fresh peripheral blood. TCR beta CDR3 regions were amplified from RNA. With the HTBI primer set, the TCR CDR3 went through a first round of RT-PCR. TCRdb used MiXCR to reprocess the multiplex PCR reads, holding one entry per CDR3 protein. The sample records about 290,000 distinct CDR3 sequences, roughly an eighth being singletons. Specimen: blood. This TCR came from a woman aged 40 to 49 with Graves' hyperthyroidism.

The CDR3 is CSASGGLYNEQFF. The CDR3 bases are TGCAGTGCTTCCGGAGGGCTCTACAATGAGCAGTTCTTC. The chain employs TRBV20-1 and TRBJ2-1; TRBD2 might be the D (6 bases). V lost 5 bases, J lost 3 bases, and 11 bases lay in between. This CDR3 has 13 residues. Looked up from germline, CDR1 is DFQATT and CDR2 is SNEGSKA (reference sequence).